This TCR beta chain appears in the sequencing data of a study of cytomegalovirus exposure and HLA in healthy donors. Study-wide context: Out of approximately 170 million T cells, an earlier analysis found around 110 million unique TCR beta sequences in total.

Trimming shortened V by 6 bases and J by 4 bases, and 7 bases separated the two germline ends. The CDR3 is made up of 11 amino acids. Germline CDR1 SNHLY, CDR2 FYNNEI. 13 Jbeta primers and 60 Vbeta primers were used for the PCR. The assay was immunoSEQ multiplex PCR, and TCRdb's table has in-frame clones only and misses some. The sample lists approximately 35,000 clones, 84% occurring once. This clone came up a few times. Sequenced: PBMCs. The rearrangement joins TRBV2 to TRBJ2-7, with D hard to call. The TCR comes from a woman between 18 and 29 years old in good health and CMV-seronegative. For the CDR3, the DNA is TGTGCCAGCAGCGAGTGGTACGAGCAGTACTTC. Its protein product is CASSEWYEQYF.